This T cell receptor (beta chain) derives from a study of PD-1 blockade in classical Hodgkin lymphoma. This sample's time point: cycle 4 day 1 (C4D1), after around six weeks of nivolumab. Brentuximab vedotin exposure varied, and every patient relapsed after autologous stem cell transplantation. In germline, CDR1 is MNHNS, CDR2 SASEGT. Trimming pared 0 bases from V and 5 bases from J, leaving 4 bases between. The length of the CDR3 is 12 residues. A note on this clone: Its antigen is as yet unknown.

Overall study results and limits: The study reported lower baseline TCR diversity in newly diagnosed patients than in healthy donors.

Profiling relied on immunoSEQ multiplex PCR, and the TCRdb table lists in-frame clones only, not all of them. The data show roughly 28,000 clones, approximately 80% seen once. The sample in question was peripheral blood mononuclear cells (PBMCs), obtained before the fourth cycle of nivolumab. The receptor was isolated from a human donor with classical Hodgkin lymphoma. V and J are TRBV6-1 and TRBJ2-5; D ambiguous. The CDR3 is CASSEAGETQYF. The CDR3 DNA sequence: TGTGCCAGCAGTGAAGCCGGGGAGACCCAGTACTTC.